This T cell receptor beta chain was retrieved from a study of T cell repertoires in cytomegalovirus infection (dated by TCRdb to between 2017 and 2020). For context, the study as a whole: Recently identified HLA-C-restricted CMV epitopes, whose presentation resists viral immunomodulation, were targeted by peptide stimulations together with well-studied HLA-B-restricted epitopes. Because public TCR beta signatures pointed to carriage of CMV infection together with the matching HLA type, the HLA type of each donor mattered for the analysis. Beyond this particular receptor, the publication reports: In both this cohort and an independent roughly 350-donor cohort, the cumulative frequency of public TCR beta family members distinguished carriers of CMV infection plus the relevant HLA type. The ex vivo response was dominated by HLA-C-restricted CMV-specific TCR beta clonotypes, which also provided the single most frequent clonotype in two of eight donors.

Sequencing was carried out with an Illumina HiSeq 1500. TCRdb ran its own pipeline on the public reads, namely fastp trimming at Q25 and MiXCR clone calling, and kept in-frame beta chains. Rows merge per CDR3 protein into single entries with the most common DNA and genes. The sample includes 200,000 or so distinct CDR3 sequences, with around 35% observed a single time. The ten most abundant clones make up approximately 59% of the sample. This specimen's treatment or condition label, per the study, means: in vitro stimulation with specific CMV peptide epitopes to enrich CMV-specific T cells. There are 18 amino acids in the CDR3, from cysteine to phenylalanine inclusive. Solely the CDR3 DNA is kept, with 54 bases framed from the first base. The junction carries 24 bases between V and J, which are trimmed by 7 bases and 2 bases respectively. Looking up the germline V gene (reference sequence) yields CDR1 LNHDA and CDR2 SQIVND.

Concerning this clonotype itself: The antigen it binds to is not known. Per-base quality was not reported, and no clone a single base away is much larger than it.

This specimen was CD8+ T cells from cultured PBMCs, taken from culture after CMV antigen stimulation. The receptor comes from a human donor in good health (CMV status not recorded). Some clones in this sample may be carry-over from other donors' samples. Rearrangement joined TRBV19 to TRBJ2-1; a weak D assignment points to TRBD1 (8 bases agree). The DNA sequence reads TGTGCCAGTAACCCAGGGGGCGCGGGCGGGAGTACCTACAATGAGCAGTTCTTC. Its translation reads: CASNPGGAGGSTYNEQFF.